These T cell receptor beta chains were read from a single sample in a study of cytomegalovirus exposure and HLA in healthy donors. Data came from immunoSEQ multiplex PCR; TCRdb stores just in-frame clones and leaves some out. The specimen's table records about 210,000 clones. The sequencing sample was made of PBMCs. Receptor source: a woman aged 25 to 45 in good health and CMV-seropositive. Each CDR3 is given with its conserved first and last residue. The D gene is left open where the match is weak.

d_call j_call v_call cdr3_nt cdr3_aa
- TRBJ1-3 TRBV5-1 TGCGCCAGCAGCGACGGTAGACTAGGAAACACCATATATTTT CASSDGRLGNTIYF
TRBD2 TRBJ2-5 TRBV2 TGTGCCAGCGGGCGTTTAGCGGGATCTCCCGGGGAGACCCAGTACTTC CASGRLAGSPGETQYF
TRBD1 TRBJ2-1 TRBV4-2 TGTGCCAGCAGTCCCGGGACAGGTAAAAATGAGCAGTTCTTC CASSPGTGKNEQFF
- TRBJ2-1 TRBV30 TGTGCCTGGAGTGACATAGACACAGGCCTGGGGGAGCAGTTCTTC CAWSDIDTGLGEQFF
TRBD1 TRBJ1-4 TRBV5-1 TGCGCCAGCAGCTTGTCACTCCCGGGACAGGGAAATGAAAAACTGTTTTTT CASSLSLPGQGNEKLFF
- TRBJ1-5 TRBV27 TGTGCCAGCAGTTTAAGAGGGCCCCCTAGCAATCAGCCCCAGCATTTT CASSLRGPPSNQPQHF
TRBD1 TRBJ1-2 TRBV28 TGTGCCAGCACCGCAGGGGACAGGGATGGCTACACCTTC CASTAGDRDGYTF
- TRBJ2-1 TRBV23-1 TGCGCCAGCAGTCAATCCCTTCCCGAGGGCGAGCAGTTCTTC CASSQSLPEGEQFF
TRBD1 TRBJ1-1 TRBV19 TGTGCCAGTAGTTTTGGCGGGACAGGGGCTGAAGCTTTCTTT CASSFGGTGAEAFF
- TRBJ1-1 TRBV11-2 TGTGCCAGCAGACGGACTGACTTGAACACTGAAGCTTTCTTT CASRRTDLNTEAFF
TRBD1 TRBJ2-7 TRBV7-2 TGTGCCAGCAGCACTCGACAGGGGACCGAGCAGTACTTC CASSTRQGTEQYF
- TRBJ1-5 TRBV6-1 TGTGCCAGCAGACCGACAGGAGACCAGAATCAGCCCCAGCATTTT CASRPTGDQNQPQHF
TRBD2 TRBJ2-7 TRBV11-2 TGTGCCAGCAGCTCCCGTAGCGGGAGAGCCGAGCAGTACTTC CASSSRSGRAEQYF
- TRBJ2-1 TRBV30 TGTGCCTGGAGTGTACAGCCCGAGACTGAGCAGTTCTTC CAWSVQPETEQFF
- TRBJ2-6 TRBV19 TGTGCCAGTAGTTCCAGGTTGGCGATGGGGGCCAACGTCCTGACTTTC CASSSRLAMGANVLTF
- TRBJ2-3 TRBV19 TGTGCCAGTAAGCGTCCGGGAGATACGCAGTATTTT CASKRPGDTQYF
- TRBJ2-7 TRBV1 TGCACCAGCAGCCAAAGAAAAGCGAGGGAAGACTACGAGCAGTACTTC CTSSQRKAREDYEQYF
- TRBJ2-3 TRBV2 TGTGCCAGCATACCCGGGACTCGCACAGATACGCAGTATTTT CASIPGTRTDTQYF
TRBD1 TRBJ1-6 TRBV5-1 TGCGCCAGCAGCTTGTTCGGGACAGGGGTATTTACCCTCCACTTT CASSLFGTGVFTLHF
TRBD2 TRBJ2-7 TRBV19 TGTGCCAGCAGTACTAGCGGGAGGTACGAGCAGTACTTC CASSTSGRYEQYF
- TRBJ1-1 TRBV6-6 TGTGCCAGCAGTGGCGACAGATTCCTAATGAACACTGAAGCTTTCTTT CASSGDRFLMNTEAFF
TRBD1 TRBJ1-2 TRBV28 TGTGCCAGCAAGGGACAGGTGGTGAGTGGCTACACCTTC CASKGQVVSGYTF
TRBD1 TRBJ2-7 TRBV2 TGTGCCAGCAGTGATCAGGGGGCTTTATACGAGCAGTACTTC CASSDQGALYEQYF
TRBD2 TRBJ2-2 TRBV5-4 TGTGCCAGCAGCCCCTGGGGGGGCGGGGAGCTGTTTTTT CASSPWGGGELFF
TRBD2 TRBJ2-3 TRBV10-1 TGCGCCAGCAGTTCCCCCGGGACTAGCGGGGCAGATACGCAGTATTTT CASSSPGTSGADTQYF
TRBD1 TRBJ2-7 TRBV28 TGTGCCAGCAGTTTGAGACTGACAGGGTACGCTTCCTACGAGCAGTACTTC CASSLRLTGYASYEQYF
- TRBJ2-1 TRBV11-2 TGTGCCAGCAGCTTTGACAATTACAATGAGCAGTTCTTC CASSFDNYNEQFF
TRBD1 TRBJ2-7 TRBV5-1 TGCGCCAGCAGCTTCCGGACAGGGGCCTACGAGCAGTACTTC CASSFRTGAYEQYF
- TRBJ1-3 TRBV14 TGTGCCAGCAGCCGCGCGGGGATCCGCTACACCATATATTTT CASSRAGIRYTIYF
TRBD1 TRBJ2-5 TRBV6-4 TGTGCCAGCAGTGCGACAGGGGAAGAGACCCAGTACTTC CASSATGEETQYF
- TRBJ1-2 TRBV6-1 TGTGCCAGCAGTTTGGGGGCCAATGGCTACACCTTC CASSLGANGYTF
TRBD1 TRBJ2-7 TRBV7-8 TGTGCCAGCAGGACGACAGGGGGCTCCTACGAGCAGTACTTC CASRTTGGSYEQYF
- TRBJ2-1 TRBV7-2 TGTGCCAGCAGCTTATCGGGAGCGAGCGCCTACAATGAGCAGTTCTTC CASSLSGASAYNEQFF
TRBD1 TRBJ1-5 TRBV19 TGTGCCAGTAGCAAACAGGGGGCCGGCAATCAGCCCCAGCATTTT CASSKQGAGNQPQHF
TRBD1 TRBJ1-5 TRBV2 TGTGCCAGCAGCAACAGGGGGTCAGGCAATCAGCCCCAGCATTTT CASSNRGSGNQPQHF